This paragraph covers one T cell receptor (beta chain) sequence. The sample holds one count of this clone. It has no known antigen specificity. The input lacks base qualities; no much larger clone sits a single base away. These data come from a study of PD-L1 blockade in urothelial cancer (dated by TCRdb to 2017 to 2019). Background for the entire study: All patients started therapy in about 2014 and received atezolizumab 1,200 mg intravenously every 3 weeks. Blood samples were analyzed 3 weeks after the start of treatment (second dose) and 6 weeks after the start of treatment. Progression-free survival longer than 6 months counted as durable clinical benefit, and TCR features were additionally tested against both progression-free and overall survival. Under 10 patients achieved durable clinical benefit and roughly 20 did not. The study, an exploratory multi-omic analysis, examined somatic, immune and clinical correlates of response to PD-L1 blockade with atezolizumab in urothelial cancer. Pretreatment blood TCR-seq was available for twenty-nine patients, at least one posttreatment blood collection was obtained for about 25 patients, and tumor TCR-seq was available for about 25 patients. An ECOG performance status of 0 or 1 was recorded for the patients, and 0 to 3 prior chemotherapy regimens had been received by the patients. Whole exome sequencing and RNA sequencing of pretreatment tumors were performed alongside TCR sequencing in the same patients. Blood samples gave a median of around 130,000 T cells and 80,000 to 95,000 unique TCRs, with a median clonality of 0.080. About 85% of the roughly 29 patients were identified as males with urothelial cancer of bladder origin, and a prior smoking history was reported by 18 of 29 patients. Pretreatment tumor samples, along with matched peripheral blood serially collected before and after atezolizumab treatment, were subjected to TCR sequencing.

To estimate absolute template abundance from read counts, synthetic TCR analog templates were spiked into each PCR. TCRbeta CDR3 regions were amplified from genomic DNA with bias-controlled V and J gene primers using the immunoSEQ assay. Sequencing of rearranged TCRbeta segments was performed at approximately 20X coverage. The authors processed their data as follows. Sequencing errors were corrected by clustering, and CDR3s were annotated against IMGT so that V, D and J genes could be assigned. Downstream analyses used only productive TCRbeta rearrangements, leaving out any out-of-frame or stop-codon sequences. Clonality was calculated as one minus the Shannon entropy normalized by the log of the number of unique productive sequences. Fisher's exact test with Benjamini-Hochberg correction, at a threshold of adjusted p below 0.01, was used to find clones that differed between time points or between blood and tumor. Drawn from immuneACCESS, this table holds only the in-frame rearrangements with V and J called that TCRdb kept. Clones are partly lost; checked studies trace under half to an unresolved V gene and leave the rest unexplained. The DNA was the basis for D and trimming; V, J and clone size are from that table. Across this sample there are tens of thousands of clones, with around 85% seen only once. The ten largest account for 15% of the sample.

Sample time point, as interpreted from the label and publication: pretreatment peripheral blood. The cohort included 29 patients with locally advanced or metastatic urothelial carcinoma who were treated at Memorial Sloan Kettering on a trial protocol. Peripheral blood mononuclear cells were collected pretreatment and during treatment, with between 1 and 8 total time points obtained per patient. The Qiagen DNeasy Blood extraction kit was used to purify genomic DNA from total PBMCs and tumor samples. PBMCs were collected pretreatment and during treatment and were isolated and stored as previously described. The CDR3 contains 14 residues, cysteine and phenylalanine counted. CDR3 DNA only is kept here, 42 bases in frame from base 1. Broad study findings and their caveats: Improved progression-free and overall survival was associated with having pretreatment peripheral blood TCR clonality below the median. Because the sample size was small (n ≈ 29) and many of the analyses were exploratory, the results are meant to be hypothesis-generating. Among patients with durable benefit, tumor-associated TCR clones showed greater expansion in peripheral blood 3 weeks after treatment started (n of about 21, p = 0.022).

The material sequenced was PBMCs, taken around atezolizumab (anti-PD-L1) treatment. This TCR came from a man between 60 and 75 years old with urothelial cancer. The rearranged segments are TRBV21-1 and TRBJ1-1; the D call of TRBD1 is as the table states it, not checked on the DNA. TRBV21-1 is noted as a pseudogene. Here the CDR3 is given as CASSTNRGQIEAFF. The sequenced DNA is TGTGCCAGCAGCACGAATAGAGGACAGATCGAAGCTTTCTTT.